The 2 T cell receptor beta chains in this list originate from one sample, sequenced in a study of CD8+CD57+ T cells in acquired aplastic anemia. The sequenced patients had an expansion of CD8+CD57+ cells seen by flow cytometry. For CDR3 and TCR beta VDJ profiling, genomic DNA was the template used. Via MiXCR, TCRdb re-called the reads, giving one row per CDR3 protein. The data show around 80,000 distinct CDR3 sequences, about 70% seen once. The sequencing sample was made of sorted CD4+, CD8+, or CD8+CD57+ T cells (not recorded which) from PBMCs. The receptor set was obtained from a human donor with aplastic anemia.

This clonotype was detected only once. The chain employs TRBV15 and TRBJ2-5; TRBD2 agrees at 11 bases. In germline, CDR1 is LNHNV, CDR2 YYDKDF (reference sequence). After removal of 1 base from V and 4 bases from J, the junction contained 8 bases not matched to a gene. The CDR3 extends over 17 amino acids. The CDR3 DNA reads TGTGCCACCAGCAGAGTTCTAGCGGGAGGTAGTGGAGAGACCCAGTACTTC. This encodes CATSRVLAGGSGETQYF.

This clonotype was counted a single time. The chain uses TRBV9 and TRBJ2-1; 10 bases line up with TRBD2. The trim removed 0 bases at V and 2 bases at J, leaving 2 bases unmatched. Germline-derived CDR1 and CDR2 are SGDLS and YYNGEE. This CDR3 spans 16 amino acids. CDR3 region: CASSVGSGGAYNEQFF. CDR3 nucleotide sequence: TGTGCCAGCAGCGTAGGGAGCGGGGGGGCCTACAATGAGCAGTTCTTC.